The rows below give T cell receptor beta chains drawn from one sample of a study of blood T cell repertoires in COVID-19. TCRdb keeps only in-frame clones here, not all; method: immunoSEQ multiplex PCR. The data contain roughly 200,000 clones, 85% of them singletons. The sample was PBMCs or T cells enriched from blood (not recorded which). These receptors were obtained from a man in his forties who had recovered from COVID-19. The conserved cysteine and the conserved F or W are not part of the CDR3 here. A D gene is named only where the DNA matches it firmly.

v_gene,d_gene,j_gene,CDR3aa
TRBV29-1,TRBD1,TRBJ2-2,SVEDEQGTGELF
TRBV15,TRBD2,TRBJ2-7,ATSRDRAGGYEQY
TRBV2,-,TRBJ2-3,ASSEAQRLTDTQY
TRBV28,-,TRBJ2-7,ASSRLYEQY
TRBV5-1,-,TRBJ2-2,ASRIQRDTGELF
TRBV7-8,-,TRBJ1-1,ASSGLAAINTEAF
TRBV5-1,TRBD2,TRBJ2-1,ASSSSSGNNEQF
TRBV29-1,-,TRBJ2-5,SVARETSETQY
TRBV18,-,TRBJ1-3,ASSPSAGGNTIY
TRBV30,TRBD1,TRBJ1-5,AWGGTGERQPQH
TRBV6-5,TRBD1,TRBJ1-5,ASTGTGRQPQH
TRBV7-8,-,TRBJ2-5,ASSLALTGASQETQY
TRBV7-7,-,TRBJ2-5,ASSLARAGSGGTQY
TRBV18,TRBD1,TRBJ1-1,ASSPWTGTDTEAF
TRBV15,-,TRBJ2-7,ATSRDRGYVQY
TRBV11-2,-,TRBJ1-2,ASSPRGGDGYT
TRBV18,-,TRBJ1-5,ASSPPTRSNQPQH
TRBV29-1,TRBD2,TRBJ2-5,SVGGGRGVETQY
TRBV9,-,TRBJ2-2,ASTQNTGELF
TRBV19,TRBD1,TRBJ2-7,ASTPGQATYEQY